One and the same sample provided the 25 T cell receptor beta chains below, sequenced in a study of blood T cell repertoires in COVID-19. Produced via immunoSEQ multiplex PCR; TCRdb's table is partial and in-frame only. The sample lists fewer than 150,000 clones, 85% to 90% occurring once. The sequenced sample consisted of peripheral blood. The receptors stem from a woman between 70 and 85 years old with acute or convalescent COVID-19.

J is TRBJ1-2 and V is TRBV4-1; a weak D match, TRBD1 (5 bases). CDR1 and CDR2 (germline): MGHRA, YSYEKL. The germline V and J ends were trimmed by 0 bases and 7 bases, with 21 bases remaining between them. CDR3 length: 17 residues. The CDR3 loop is CASSQDPAQTGVRGYTF. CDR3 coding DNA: TGCGCCAGCAGCCAAGATCCGGCCCAGACGGGGGTTCGTGGCTACACCTTC.

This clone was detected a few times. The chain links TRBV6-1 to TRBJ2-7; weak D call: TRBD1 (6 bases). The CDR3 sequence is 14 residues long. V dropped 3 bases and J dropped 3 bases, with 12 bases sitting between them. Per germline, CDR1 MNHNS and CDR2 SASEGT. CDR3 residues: CASSELQGVYEQYF. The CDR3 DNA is TGTGCCAGCAGTGAGCTACAGGGAGTCTACGAGCAGTACTTC.

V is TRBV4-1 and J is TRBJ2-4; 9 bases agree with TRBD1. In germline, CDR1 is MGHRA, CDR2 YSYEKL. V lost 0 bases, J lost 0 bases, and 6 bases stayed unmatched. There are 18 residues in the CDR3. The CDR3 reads CASSQDPRQGGAKNIQYF. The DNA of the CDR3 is TGCGCCAGCAGCCAAGATCCGAGACAGGGGGGAGCCAAAAACATTCAGTACTTC.

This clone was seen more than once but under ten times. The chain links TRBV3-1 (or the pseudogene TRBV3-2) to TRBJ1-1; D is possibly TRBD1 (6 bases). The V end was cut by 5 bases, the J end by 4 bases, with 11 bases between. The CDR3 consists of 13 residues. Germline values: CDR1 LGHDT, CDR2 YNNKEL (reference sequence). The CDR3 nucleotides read TGTGCCAGCAGCAATACAGGGTTCACTGAAGCTTTCTTT. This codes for CASSNTGFTEAFF.

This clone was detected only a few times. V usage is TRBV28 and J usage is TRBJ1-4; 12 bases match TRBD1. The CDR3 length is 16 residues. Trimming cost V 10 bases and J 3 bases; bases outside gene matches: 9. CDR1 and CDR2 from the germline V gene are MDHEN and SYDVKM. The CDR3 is CATGTGGFGSNEKLFF. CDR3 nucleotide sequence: TGTGCCACCGGGACAGGGGGCTTTGGGTCTAATGAAAAACTGTTTTTT.

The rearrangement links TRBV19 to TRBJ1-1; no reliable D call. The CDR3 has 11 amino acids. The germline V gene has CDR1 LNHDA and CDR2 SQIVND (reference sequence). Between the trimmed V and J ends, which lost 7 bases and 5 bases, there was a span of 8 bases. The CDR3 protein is CASKRGTEAFF. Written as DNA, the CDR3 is TGTGCCAGTAAGAGAGGGACTGAAGCTTTCTTT.

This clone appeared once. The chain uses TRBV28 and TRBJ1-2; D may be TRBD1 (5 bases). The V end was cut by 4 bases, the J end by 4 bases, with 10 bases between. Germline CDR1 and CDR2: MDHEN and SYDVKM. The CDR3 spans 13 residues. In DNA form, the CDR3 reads TGTGCCAGCAGTTATACAGGAATCTATGGCTACACCTTC. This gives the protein CASSYTGIYGYTF.

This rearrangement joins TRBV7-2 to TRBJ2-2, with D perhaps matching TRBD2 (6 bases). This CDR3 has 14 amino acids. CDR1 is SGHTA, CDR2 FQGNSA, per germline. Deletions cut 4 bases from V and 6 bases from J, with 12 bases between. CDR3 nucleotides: TGTGCCAGCAGCTCGGGACTGTTGGCCGGGGAGCTGTTTTTT. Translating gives CASSSGLLAGELFF.

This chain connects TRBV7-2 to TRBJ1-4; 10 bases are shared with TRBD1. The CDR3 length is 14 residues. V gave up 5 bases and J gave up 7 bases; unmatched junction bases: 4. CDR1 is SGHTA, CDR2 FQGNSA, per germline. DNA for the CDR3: TGTGCCAGCAGCAGGGACAGGGGCAGTGAAAAACTGTTTTTT. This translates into CASSRDRGSEKLFF.

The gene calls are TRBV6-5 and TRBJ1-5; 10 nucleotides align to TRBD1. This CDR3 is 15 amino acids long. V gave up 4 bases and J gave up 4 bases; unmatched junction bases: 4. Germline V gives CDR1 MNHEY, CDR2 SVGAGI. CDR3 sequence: CASSSGTGENQPQHF. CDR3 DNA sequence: TGTGCCAGCAGTTCCGGGACAGGGGAGAATCAGCCCCAGCATTTT.

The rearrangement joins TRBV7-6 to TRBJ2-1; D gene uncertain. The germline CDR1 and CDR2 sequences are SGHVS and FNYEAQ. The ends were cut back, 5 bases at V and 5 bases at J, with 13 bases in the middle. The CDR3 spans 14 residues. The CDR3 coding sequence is TGTGCCAGCAGCCTACTAACTACCGACAATGAGCAGTTCTTC. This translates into CASSLLTTDNEQFF.

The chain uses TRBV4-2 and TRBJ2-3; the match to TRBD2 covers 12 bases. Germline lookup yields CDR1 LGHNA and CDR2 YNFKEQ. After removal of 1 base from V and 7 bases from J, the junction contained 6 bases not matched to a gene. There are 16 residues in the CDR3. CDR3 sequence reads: CASSQASGGAGNTQYF. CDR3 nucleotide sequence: TGTGCCAGCAGCCAAGCTAGCGGGGGGGCCGGGAATACGCAGTATTTT.

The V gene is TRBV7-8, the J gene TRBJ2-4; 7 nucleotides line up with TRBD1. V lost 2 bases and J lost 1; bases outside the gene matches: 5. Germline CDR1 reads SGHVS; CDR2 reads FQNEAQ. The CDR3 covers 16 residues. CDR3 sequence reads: CASSLTGASAKNIQYF. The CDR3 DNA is TGTGCCAGCAGCTTAACAGGGGCCTCGGCCAAAAACATTCAGTACTTC.

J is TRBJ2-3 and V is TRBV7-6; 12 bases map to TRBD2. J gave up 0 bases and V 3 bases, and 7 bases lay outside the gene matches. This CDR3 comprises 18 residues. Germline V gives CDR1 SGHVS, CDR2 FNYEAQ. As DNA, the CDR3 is TGTGCCAGCAGCTTTCCGGCTAGCGGGGGGGATAGCACAGATACGCAGTATTTT. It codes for CASSFPASGGDSTDTQYF.

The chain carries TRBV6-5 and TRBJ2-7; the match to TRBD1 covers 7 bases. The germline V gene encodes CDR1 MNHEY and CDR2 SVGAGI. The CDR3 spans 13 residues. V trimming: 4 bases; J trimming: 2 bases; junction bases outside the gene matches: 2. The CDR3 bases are TGTGCCAGCAGTTCGACAGGGCCCTACGAGCAGTACTTC. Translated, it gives CASSSTGPYEQYF.

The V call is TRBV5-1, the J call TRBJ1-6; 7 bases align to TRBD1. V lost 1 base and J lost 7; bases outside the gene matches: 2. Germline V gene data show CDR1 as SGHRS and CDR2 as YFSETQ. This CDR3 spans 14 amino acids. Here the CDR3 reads CASSLLQGNSPLHF. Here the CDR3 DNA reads TGCGCCAGCAGCTTGTTACAGGGGAATTCACCCCTCCACTTT.

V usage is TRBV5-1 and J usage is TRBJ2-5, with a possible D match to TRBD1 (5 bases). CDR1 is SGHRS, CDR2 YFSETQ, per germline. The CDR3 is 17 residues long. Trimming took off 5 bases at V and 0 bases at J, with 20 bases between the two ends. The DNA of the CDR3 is TGCGCCAGCAGGGTAGGGGCAGACACCCAGTACCAAGAGACCCAGTACTTC. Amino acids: CASRVGADTQYQETQYF.

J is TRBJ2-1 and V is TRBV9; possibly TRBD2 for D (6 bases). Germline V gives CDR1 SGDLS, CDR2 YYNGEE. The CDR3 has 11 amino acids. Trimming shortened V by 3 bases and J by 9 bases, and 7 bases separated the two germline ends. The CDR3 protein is CASSGRGEQFF. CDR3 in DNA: TGTGCCAGCAGCGGGCGGGGTGAGCAGTTCTTC.

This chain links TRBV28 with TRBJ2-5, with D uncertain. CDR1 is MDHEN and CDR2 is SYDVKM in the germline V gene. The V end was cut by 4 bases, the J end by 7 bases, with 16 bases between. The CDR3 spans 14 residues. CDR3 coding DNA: TGTGCCAGCAGTTACCAGACATACTCTGGGACCCAGTACTTC. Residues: CASSYQTYSGTQYF.

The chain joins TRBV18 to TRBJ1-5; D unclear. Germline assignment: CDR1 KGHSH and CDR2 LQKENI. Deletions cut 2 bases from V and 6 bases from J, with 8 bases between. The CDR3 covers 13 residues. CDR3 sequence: CASSPDGGQPQHF. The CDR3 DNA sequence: TGTGCCAGCTCACCAGATGGAGGTCAGCCCCAGCATTTT. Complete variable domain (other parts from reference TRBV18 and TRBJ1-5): NAGVMQNPRHLVRRRGQEARLRCSPMKGHSHVYWYRQLPEEGLKFMVYLQKENIIDESGMPKERFSAEFPKEGPSILRIQQVVRGDSAAYFCASSPDGGQPQHFGDGTRLSIL.

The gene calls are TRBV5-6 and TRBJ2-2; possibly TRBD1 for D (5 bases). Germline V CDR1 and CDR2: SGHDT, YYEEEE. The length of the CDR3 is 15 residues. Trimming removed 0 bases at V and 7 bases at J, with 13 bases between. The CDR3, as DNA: TGTGCCAGCAGCTTGGGGGGCCCCAAGGGCGGGGAGCTGTTTTTT. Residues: CASSLGGPKGGELFF.

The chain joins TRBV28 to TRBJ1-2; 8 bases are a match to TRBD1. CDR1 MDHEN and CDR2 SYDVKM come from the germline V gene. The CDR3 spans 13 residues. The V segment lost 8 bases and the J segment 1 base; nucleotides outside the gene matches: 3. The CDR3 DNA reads TGTGCCAGCGGACAGGGACTTAACTATGGCTACACCTTC. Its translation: CASGQGLNYGYTF.

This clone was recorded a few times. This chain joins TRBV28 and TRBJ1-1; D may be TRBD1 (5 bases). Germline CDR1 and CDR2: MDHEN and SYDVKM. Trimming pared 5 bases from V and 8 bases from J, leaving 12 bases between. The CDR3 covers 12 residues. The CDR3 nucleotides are TGTGCCAGCAGTCTCCCACAGGCAGAAGCTTTCTTT. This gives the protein CASSLPQAEAFF.

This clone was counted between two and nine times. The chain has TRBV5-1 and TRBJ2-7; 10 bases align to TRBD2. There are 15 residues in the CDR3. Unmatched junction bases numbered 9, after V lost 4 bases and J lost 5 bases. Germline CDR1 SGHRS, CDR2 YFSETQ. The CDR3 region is CASSLGTSDYDEQYF. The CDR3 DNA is TGCGCCAGCAGCCTCGGGACTAGCGACTATGACGAGCAGTACTTC. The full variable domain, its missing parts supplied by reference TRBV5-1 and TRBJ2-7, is KAGVTQTPRYLIKTRGQQVTLSCSPISGHRSVSWYQQTPGQGLQFLFEYFSETQRNKGNFPGRFSGRQFSNSRSEMNVSTLELGDSALYLCASSLGTSDYDEQYFGPGTRLTVT.

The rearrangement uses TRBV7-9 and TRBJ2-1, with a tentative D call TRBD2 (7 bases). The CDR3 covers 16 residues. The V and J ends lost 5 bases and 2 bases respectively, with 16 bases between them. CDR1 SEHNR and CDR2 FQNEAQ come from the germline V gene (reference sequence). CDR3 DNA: TGTGCCAGCAGCGTGTCAGGGGCGGGGGCCTACAATGAGCAGTTCTTC. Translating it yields CASSVSGAGAYNEQFF.